Presented here are 24 T cell receptor beta chains from one specimen sequenced in a study of T cells in Graves' hyperthyroidism and ophthalmopathy. Template material for amplifying TCR beta CDR3 regions consisted of RNA transcripts. In the first-round RT-PCR of the TCR CDR3, the HTBI primer set was used. TCRdb passed the multiplex PCR reads through MiXCR, listing each CDR3 protein once. The repertoire holds fewer than 800,000 distinct CDR3 sequences, with roughly 17% as singletons. The sample consisted of blood. All receptors derive from a man younger than 35 with Graves' hyperthyroidism.

This clonotype showed up many times. The chain joins TRBV24-1 to TRBJ2-7; D unclear. The ends were cut back, 3 bases at V and 5 bases at J, with 10 bases in the middle. CDR3 size: 13 residues. Germline assignment: CDR1 KGHDR and CDR2 SFDVKD. This chain's CDR3 is CATSDGRRDEQYF. The CDR3 DNA sequence: TGTGCCACCAGTGATGGGCGGCGAGACGAGCAGTACTTC.

This clonotype was counted a few times. The chain has TRBV7-3 and TRBJ2-6; 11 bases agree with TRBD1. Trimming cost V 5 bases and J 4 bases; bases outside gene matches: 7. CDR3 length: 17 residues. Germline loops: CDR1 SGHTA, CDR2 FQGTGA. CDR3 residues: CASSPGQGARGANVLTF. The CDR3 coding sequence is TGTGCCAGCAGCCCAGGACAGGGGGCGAGGGGGGCCAACGTCCTGACTTTC.

The V and J genes are TRBV20-1 and TRBJ1-1; 9 nucleotides line up with TRBD1. CDR1 DFQATT and CDR2 SNEGSKA come from the germline V gene (reference sequence). The CDR3 sequence is 14 residues long. V lost 0 bases to trimming and J lost 7 bases; unmatched junction nucleotides: 6. CDR3 sequence (DNA): TGCAGTGCTAGAGAATGGGACAGGGCCCGTGAAGCTTTCTTT. Translation: CSAREWDRAREAFF.

The V call is TRBV9, the J call TRBJ1-6; TRBD1 is a possible D gene (5 bases). The CDR3 is 14 amino acids. Trimming took off 3 bases at V and 4 bases at J, with 8 bases between the two ends. Germline V gene data show CDR1 as SGDLS and CDR2 as YYNGEE. The CDR3 nucleotides are TGTGCCAGCAGCGAGGACACTTATAATTCACCCCTCCACTTT. Translation: CASSEDTYNSPLHF.

CDR3 region: CASSVGTGDETPLHF. In DNA, the CDR3 is TGTGCCAGCAGCGTGGGGACAGGGGACGAGACACCCCTCCACTTT. The gene calls are TRBV12-3 or TRBV12-4 and TRBJ1-6; 10 bases are shared with TRBD1. After removal of 6 bases from V and 11 bases from J, the junction contained 10 bases not matched to a gene. This CDR3 spans 15 amino acids.

This clonotype was recorded at least ten times. This sequence joins TRBV7-3 and TRBJ2-1, with D possibly matching TRBD1 (5 bases). V was clipped by 5 bases and J by 6 bases, with 14 bases between them. CDR1 and CDR2 (germline): SGHTA, FQGTGA. The CDR3 runs 14 residues. The CDR3 protein is CASSLQGIVNEQFF. CDR3 bases: TGTGCCAGCAGCCTTCAGGGAATAGTCAATGAGCAGTTCTTC.

This clonotype has a handful of counts. The rearrangement uses TRBV20-1 and TRBJ2-3; D might be TRBD2 (5 bases). V lost 5 bases, J lost 6 bases, and 9 bases lay in between. The CDR3 loop spans 11 amino acids. Germline CDR1 is DFQATT and CDR2 is SNEGSKA (reference sequence). The CDR3 region is CSAGLLDTQYF. The CDR3 nucleotides are TGCAGTGCTGGACTTCTGGATACGCAGTATTTT.

This sequence joins TRBV27 and TRBJ2-3; D not resolved. CDR3 length equals 14 residues. The V gene lost 3 bases and the J gene lost 8 bases, with 15 bases spanning the gap. Germline values: CDR1 MNHEY, CDR2 SMNVEV (reference sequence). CDR3 sequence (DNA): TGTGCCAGCAGTTTCTCCCCCCTAAGCAGTACGCAGTATTTT. This encodes CASSFSPLSSTQYF.

The CDR3 nucleotides read TGCAGTGCTAGAGACGGCAGGGAGGGTTGGAATTCACCCCTCCACTTT. This encodes CSARDGREGWNSPLHF. The rearrangement uses TRBV20-1 and TRBJ1-6, with a weak D call TRBD1 (5 bases). The CDR3 covers 16 residues. V lost 0 bases, J lost 7 bases, and 16 bases lay in between. The germline V gene encodes CDR1 DFQATT and CDR2 SNEGSKA (reference sequence).

In its sample, this clonotype was seen many times. The chain combines TRBV11-2 with TRBJ1-1; D is perhaps TRBD1 (5 bases). Deletions cut 0 bases from V and 0 bases from J, with 8 bases between. This CDR3 is built from 15 residues. Germline V lookup: CDR1 SGHAT, CDR2 FQNNGV. The CDR3 protein is CASSLDAGLNTEAFF. CDR3 in DNA: TGTGCCAGCAGCTTAGATGCAGGGTTGAACACTGAAGCTTTCTTT.

A few counts support this clonotype. The chain combines TRBV6-1 with TRBJ2-7, with 7 bases identical to TRBD1. The J segment lost 4 bases and the V segment lost 10 bases, leaving 13 bases of the junction unmatched. In germline, CDR1 is MNHNS, CDR2 SASEGT. There are 14 residues in the CDR3. CDR3 nucleotides: TGTGCCACCACCCCATTACGGGACAGATACGAGCAGTACTTC. Protein product: CATTPLRDRYEQYF.

This clonotype was recorded at least ten times. J is TRBJ2-7 and V is TRBV6-1; D not certain. The CDR3 sequence is 12 residues long. With 5 bases removed from V and 7 bases from J, the gap between germline ends came to 12 bases. In germline, CDR1 is MNHNS, CDR2 SASEGT. For the CDR3, the DNA is TGTGCCAGCAGTCAACCGTGGGGTGAGCAGTACTTC. It yields the protein CASSQPWGEQYF.

This clonotype appeared many times. This chain connects TRBV2 to TRBJ2-7, with D hard to call. CDR3 length: 12 residues. The V end lost 6 bases, the J end lost 4 bases, and 10 bases lay between the germline ends. The germline V gene has CDR1 SNHLY and CDR2 FYNNEI. As DNA, the CDR3 is TGTGCCAGCAGGACGGACCAATACGAGCAGTACTTC. Translating gives CASRTDQYEQYF.

The chain couples TRBV7-8 to TRBJ2-7; D is possibly TRBD2 (6 bases). Germline V gene lookup returns CDR1 SGHVS and CDR2 FQNEAQ. V was trimmed by 5 bases and J by 3 bases, leaving 20 bases between them. The CDR3 spans 16 residues. CDR3 residues: CASSKFRGTDRYEQYF. In DNA form, the CDR3 reads TGTGCCAGCAGCAAGTTCCGGGGGACCGACCGCTACGAGCAGTACTTC.

This clonotype was counted many times. The J gene is TRBJ2-3, the V gene TRBV7-9; D is unresolved. The CDR3 is made up of 14 amino acids. Germline-derived CDR1 and CDR2 are SEHNR and FQNEAQ (reference sequence). Between the trimmed V and J ends, which lost 5 bases and 7 bases, there was a span of 16 bases. The CDR3 here is CASSPQANGNTQYF. The CDR3 DNA follows: TGTGCCAGCAGCCCTCAAGCAAACGGAAATACGCAGTATTTT.

This clonotype was counted at least ten times. The V gene is TRBV6-2 or TRBV6-3, the J gene TRBJ2-7; 8 bases fit TRBD1. Per the germline V gene, CDR1 is MNHEY and CDR2 is SVGEGT. V lost 0 bases and J lost 3; bases outside the gene matches: 1. The CDR3 spans 14 residues. CDR3 nucleotide sequence: TGTGCCAGCAGTTACTCAGGACAGGGCTACGAGCAGTACTTC. It codes for CASSYSGQGYEQYF.

This clonotype has at least ten counts. The V call is TRBV2, the J call TRBJ2-4; 13 nucleotides line up with TRBD2. CDR1 is SNHLY, CDR2 FYNNEI, per germline. The ends lost 4 bases at V and 9 bases at J; junction bases unmatched: 3. This CDR3 spans 14 amino acids. In DNA form, the CDR3 reads TGTGCCAGCAGTGTAGGACTAGCGGGAGTCATTCAGTACTTC. Its protein product is CASSVGLAGVIQYF. Using reference TRBV2 and TRBJ2-4 for the parts outside the CDR3, the full variable domain is EPEVTQTPSHQVTQMGQEVILRCVPISNHLYFYWYRQILGQKVEFLVSFYNNEISEKSEIFDDQFSVERPDGSNFTLKIRSTKLEDSAMYFCASSVGLAGVIQYFGAGTRLSVL.

This clonotype was detected many times. DNA for the CDR3: TGTGCCAGCAGCCGTGGAGTAGCGGGAGTTGCAGATACGCAGTATTTT. Protein sequence: CASSRGVAGVADTQYF. V usage is TRBV3-1 and J usage is TRBJ2-3; the match to TRBD2 covers 9 bases. Looked up from germline, CDR1 is LGHDT and CDR2 is YNNKEL (reference sequence). This CDR3 is 16 amino acids long. Unmatched junction bases numbered 9, after V lost 4 bases and J lost 4 bases.

Only a few counts were recorded for this clonotype. The chain uses TRBV9 and TRBJ2-1; 10 bases line up with TRBD2. The CDR3 contains 15 residues. Germline-derived CDR1 and CDR2 are SGDLS and YYNGEE. The V segment lost 3 bases and the J segment 2 bases; nucleotides outside the gene matches: 2. Here the CDR3 DNA reads TGTGCCAGCAGCGAGGGACTAGCGCCCTACAATGAGCAGTTCTTC. This translates into CASSEGLAPYNEQFF.

This clonotype was seen a few times. This chain joins TRBV29-1 and TRBJ2-7; a weak D match, TRBD1 (6 bases). CDR1 and CDR2 (germline): SQVTM, ANQGSEA. This CDR3 comprises 13 residues. With 5 bases removed from V and 0 bases from J, the gap between germline ends came to 11 bases. DNA of the CDR3: TGCAGCGTTACCGACAGGAGCTCCTACGAGCAGTACTTC. Its protein is CSVTDRSSYEQYF.

The chain carries TRBV11-3 and TRBJ2-7; TRBD2 aligns across 9 bases. CDR1 and CDR2 from the germline V gene are SGHNT and YENEEA. The CDR3 loop spans 16 amino acids. Trimming took 5 bases from V and 4 from J; bases not matched to a gene: 12. The CDR3 sequence is CASSPGRSGRAYEQYF. The CDR3, as DNA: TGTGCCAGCAGCCCAGGGCGTAGCGGGAGAGCTTACGAGCAGTACTTC.

Only a few counts were recorded for this clonotype. This may arise from a read error, as a much more abundant clone is one base away. The chain joins TRBV6-5 to TRBJ2-5, with D unresolved. This CDR3 comprises 11 residues. CDR1 is MNHEY, CDR2 SVGAGI, per germline. The germline V and J ends were trimmed by 1 base and 7 bases, with 4 bases remaining between them. This chain's CDR3 is CASSYFGTQYF. For the CDR3, the DNA is TGTGCCAGCAGTTACTTCGGGACCCAGTACTTC.

The gene calls are TRBV10-3 and TRBJ2-3; D is unresolved. Germline V gene data show CDR1 as ENHRY and CDR2 as SYGVKD. This CDR3 spans 13 amino acids. Trimming left V 0 bases short and J 2 bases short, with 3 bases between. The CDR3 spells CAISESHTDTQYF. The CDR3 DNA reads TGTGCCATCAGTGAGTCCCACACAGATACGCAGTATTTT.

The chain recombines TRBV12-3 or TRBV12-4 with TRBJ2-5; D possibly corresponds to TRBD2 (6 bases). Between the trimmed V and J ends, which lost 6 bases and 6 bases, there was a span of 26 bases. The CDR3 covers 17 residues. CDR3 DNA: TGTGCCAGCAGCTACGTAGGAGGGTCTGGGGTCAAAAAGACCCAGTACTTC. Encoded protein: CASSYVGGSGVKKTQYF.